This T cell receptor (beta chain) was identified in a study of T cells in Graves' hyperthyroidism and ophthalmopathy. Study-wide findings and caveats: Ophthalmopathy was identified by the model a median 6.5 months ahead of onset. The majority of expanded thyroid clonotypes above 0.001 also appeared in blood.

This CDR3 contains 18 residues. After removal of 2 bases from V and 2 bases from J, the junction contained 10 bases not matched to a gene. Germline V lookup: CDR1 MNHEY, CDR2 SVGAGI. Thyroid ultrasound, orbital computed tomography, clinical symptoms, and serum thyroxine and TRAb underpinned diagnoses. Researchers took RNA transcripts and amplified the TCR beta CDR3 regions from them. First-round RT-PCR targeting the TCR CDR3 was performed with the HTBI primer set. One entry per CDR3 protein, called by TCRdb with MiXCR from the multiplex PCR reads. The sample lists approximately 720,000 distinct CDR3 sequences; about 17% were seen once. This clonotype turned up a few times. Its antigen is undetermined.

The J gene is TRBJ2-3, the V gene TRBV6-5; 10 bases line up with TRBD2. The clonotype originates from a woman aged 45-59 years with Graves' hyperthyroidism that later progressed to Graves' ophthalmopathy. The sequencing sample was made of blood. CDR3 protein: CASSYTARSGGYTDTQYF. CDR3 nucleotide sequence: TGTGCCAGCAGTTACACCGCCCGTAGCGGGGGGTACACAGATACGCAGTATTTT.